Described below is a single T cell receptor beta chain sequence and its context. Going by frequency, this clonotype is medium-sized (0.01 to 0.1%); no count is logged. The specificity of this receptor is unknown. CDR1 and CDR2, per the germline V gene, are SGHTA and FQGNSA. The CDR3 runs 18 residues from the cysteine to the phenylalanine. The DNA sequence is not available. The sample is drawn from a study of CD8 T cells in cerebrospinal fluid in Alzheimer's disease (dated by TCRdb to 2019 to 2021). Regarding the research as a whole: The study assessed CSF T cell clonal expansion with two single-cell approaches: plate-based nested PCR sequencing and droplet-based sequencing. The study examined whether cerebrospinal fluid from healthy elderly individuals and from patients with neurodegenerative disease contained clonally expanded T cells. In the droplet-based CSF analysis comparing patients with controls, there were some ten healthy controls (about 11,000 cells) and some ten patients with MCI or Alzheimer's disease (roughly 9,600 cells). A total of about 26 samples were covered by the CSF gene-expression analysis, which included Parkinson's disease patients.

Broader findings and caveats from the paper: A higher percentage of TCRs was made up by the largest CSF clone in patients with MCI or Alzheimer's disease than in controls. The EBV-specific clones were neither the most highly expanded clones nor enriched among patients. The authors warned that finding EBV-specific TCRs in CSF does not prove a causal connection between EBV and Alzheimer's disease. When data were pooled, 4 of 6 Alzheimer's patients but only 1 of 10 healthy subjects had a highly expanded clone, defined as at least 3% of TCRs. Only samples with detectable clones went into the overall clonality comparison: 11 healthy, 5 MCI, 5 AD, and 6 PD.

None of the participants had acute infectious disease, and every participant was in good physical condition. Live CSF cells for droplet-based sequencing were sorted with a live/dead marker. CSF was obtained by lumbar puncture, and immune cells were pelleted by centrifugation at 300g. CSF samples were inspected for red blood cells, and any blood-contaminated sample was excluded. CSF cells were cryopreserved by placing the cells in freezing medium, freezing the cells overnight at -80 degrees C, and then storing the cells in liquid nitrogen. Before analysis, CSF samples were kept in storage for less than six months. The library was generated by 10x single-cell sequencing. CSF cells were profiled with 10X Genomics single-cell V(D)J and 5' gene-expression libraries. An Illumina NextSeq550 was used to sequence CSF single-cell TCR libraries. The authors' analysis ran thus. V(D)J reads were aligned to the vdj-GRCh38 alts ensemble 2.0.0 reference and processed with the Cell Ranger vdj pipeline. Clonotypes were defined as cell barcodes sharing the same set of productive CDR3 nucleotide sequences. Clonotype information was added to Seurat v3.0 gene-expression metadata to link clonality with transcriptional profiles. CSF cells with more than 1,800 genes, more than 7,500 UMIs or more than 10% mitochondrial reads were excluded. To identify TCRs with known antigen specificity, CDR3-beta sequences were compared against VDJdb. Only TCRs with complete alpha and beta chains were included in the network analysis of clone sharing, which used the R package qgraph. Based on TCRdb reprocessing of the reads, there is one entry per CDR3 protein sequence, and DNA is missing. In this record, the V and J calls reflect TCRdb's handling and not the investigators' own analysis. The sample table holds 1,500 to 2,000 distinct CDR3 sequences. Roughly 10% of the sample comes from the top ten.

Sequenced sample: cerebrospinal fluid. The sequence was obtained from a human donor in good health. This sequence uses TRBV7-2 and TRBJ2-3; there is no DNA to check the TCRdb D call of TRBD2. The CDR3 corresponds to CASSPRRGPSTSTDTQYF.